The sequence of this T cell receptor (beta chain) was determined in a study of T cells in Graves' hyperthyroidism and ophthalmopathy. Whole-study findings and limits: Patients with ophthalmopathy were separated from those with stable hyperthyroidism by a 13 V-J model.

On this clonotype itself: Its antigen is not known.

For Graves' hyperthyroidism to be stable, ophthalmopathy could not progress within 18 months. This CDR3 contains 16 residues. With 7 bases clipped from V and 7 bases from J, the junction kept 13 bases outside the gene matches. CDR1 LNHDA and CDR2 SQIVND come from the germline V gene (reference sequence). TCR beta CDR3 regions were amplified from RNA transcripts. During a first-round RT-PCR of the TCR CDR3, the HTBI primer set was used. TCRdb independently ran MiXCR on the multiplex PCR reads; one entry per CDR3 protein. This table holds 500,000 to 600,000 distinct CDR3 sequences, over 15% found once. The source material was blood. The TCR originated in a woman between 18 and 30 years old with Graves' hyperthyroidism. The chain uses TRBV19 and TRBJ1-6, with TRBD1 matching 7 bases. The CDR3 reads CASMRDSLGRNSPLHF. The CDR3 nucleotides read TGTGCCAGTATGCGGGACAGTCTGGGGAGAAATTCACCCCTCCACTTT.